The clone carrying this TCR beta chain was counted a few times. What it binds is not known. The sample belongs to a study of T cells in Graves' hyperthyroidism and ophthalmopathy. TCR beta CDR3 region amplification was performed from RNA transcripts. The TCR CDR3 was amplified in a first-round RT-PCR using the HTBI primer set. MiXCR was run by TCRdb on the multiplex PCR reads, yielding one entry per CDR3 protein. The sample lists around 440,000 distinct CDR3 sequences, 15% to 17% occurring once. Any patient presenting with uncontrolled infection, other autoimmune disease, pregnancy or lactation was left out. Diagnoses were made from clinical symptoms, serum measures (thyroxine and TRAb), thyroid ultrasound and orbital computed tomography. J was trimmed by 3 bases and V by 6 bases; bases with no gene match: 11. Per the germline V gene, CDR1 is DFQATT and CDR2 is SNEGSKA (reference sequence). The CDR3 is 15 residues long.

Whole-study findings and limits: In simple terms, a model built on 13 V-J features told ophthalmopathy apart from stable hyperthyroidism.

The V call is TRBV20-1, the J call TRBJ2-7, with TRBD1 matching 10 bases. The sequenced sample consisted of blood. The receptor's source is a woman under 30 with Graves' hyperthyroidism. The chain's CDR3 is CSANAGQGVVYEQYF. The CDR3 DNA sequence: TGCAGTGCAAACGCCGGACAGGGGGTCGTCTACGAGCAGTACTTC.